The next 27 T cell receptor beta chains were all read from a single sample in a study of blood T cell repertoires in COVID-19. The table came from immunoSEQ multiplex PCR; TCRdb's copy has only in-frame clones and leaves some out. The sample shows about 160,000 clones, over 90% of them seen only once. Sequenced sample: peripheral blood. The receptors were gathered from a woman aged 60-75 years with COVID-19, enrolled during active disease.

The chain employs TRBV5-1 and TRBJ2-1; TRBD2 aligns across 11 bases. With V trimmed by 3 bases and J by 4 bases, 3 bases remained unmatched. Germline values: CDR1 SGHRS, CDR2 YFSETQ. The CDR3 totals 15 residues. DNA for the CDR3: TGCGCCAGCAGCTCTAGCGGGGGGTCGTACAATGAGCAGTTCTTC. It encodes CASSSSGGSYNEQFF. Filled out from reference TRBV5-1 and TRBJ2-1, the complete variable domain reads KAGVTQTPRYLIKTRGQQVTLSCSPISGHRSVSWYQQTPGQGLQFLFEYFSETQRNKGNFPGRFSGRQFSNSRSEMNVSTLELGDSALYLCASSSSGGSYNEQFFGPGTRLTVL.

This rearrangement joins TRBV14 to TRBJ2-2; D perhaps matches TRBD1 (6 bases). Germline V gene lookup returns CDR1 SGHDN and CDR2 FVKESK. The CDR3 extends over 15 amino acids. Trimming stripped 5 bases from V and 5 bases from J, with 15 bases between. CDR3 sequence (DNA): TGTGCCAGCAGCTCACGGGGCAGGGGAACCGGGGAGCTGTTTTTT. Encoded protein: CASSSRGRGTGELFF.

The chain uses TRBV7-9 and TRBJ2-1; a possible D gene is TRBD1 (6 bases). CDR3 size: 17 residues. The germline V gene has CDR1 SEHNR and CDR2 FQNEAQ (reference sequence). Trimming left V 2 bases short and J 4 bases short, with 18 bases between. The CDR3 spells CASSLWTVATLYNEQFF. The CDR3 DNA sequence: TGTGCCAGCAGCTTATGGACAGTTGCAACCCTTTACAATGAGCAGTTCTTC.

The V and J genes are TRBV19 and TRBJ2-3; TRBD1 agrees at 12 bases. This CDR3 contains 14 residues. Unmatched junction bases numbered 5, after V lost 6 bases and J lost 7 bases. Germline lookup yields CDR1 LNHDA and CDR2 SQIVND (reference sequence). The CDR3 DNA is TGTGCCAGTAGGGGACAGGGGGCACAATATACGCAGTATTTT. This codes for CASRGQGAQYTQYF.

This chain joins TRBV9 and TRBJ2-7, with TRBD1 matching over 7 bases. Germline CDR1 reads SGDLS; CDR2 reads YYNGEE. This CDR3 has 15 residues. J was trimmed by 4 bases and V by 0 bases; bases with no gene match: 7. CDR3 nucleotide sequence: TGTGCCAGCAGCGTAGACGAGACAGGGCATTACGAGCAGTACTTC. Protein: CASSVDETGHYEQYF.

This rearrangement joins TRBV5-4 to TRBJ1-1; tentative D call: TRBD1 (5 bases). Germline lookup yields CDR1 SGHNT and CDR2 YYREEE (reference sequence). The CDR3 is 13 residues long. Trimming took 5 bases from V and 5 from J, leaving 13 bases between them. The CDR3 is CASRAQGGTEAFF. The DNA of the CDR3 is TGTGCCAGCAGGGCTCAGGGTGGGACTGAAGCTTTCTTT.

This sequence joins TRBV6-4 and TRBJ1-5, with D possibly being TRBD1 (6 bases). V lost 6 bases and J 7 bases, leaving 13 bases between the germline ends. The CDR3 runs 13 residues. CDR1 MRHNA and CDR2 SNTAGT come from the germline V gene. The CDR3 is CASSPEGGQPQHF. The CDR3 region has the DNA TGTGCCAGCAGCCCTGAGGGGGGGCAGCCCCAGCATTTT.

The chain is built from TRBV27 and TRBJ1-4; 7 bases are a match to TRBD1. Germline assignment: CDR1 MNHEY and CDR2 SMNVEV (reference sequence). The CDR3 has 14 amino acids. Trimming removed 5 bases from V and 5 bases from J; junction bases left unmatched: 5. The CDR3 is CASSPQGWNEKLFF. CDR3 bases: TGTGCCAGCAGTCCACAGGGGTGGAATGAAAAACTGTTTTTT.

This chain uses TRBV18 with TRBJ2-7, with 8 nucleotides matching TRBD2. Germline V CDR1 and CDR2: KGHSH, LQKENI. V was pared by 3 bases and J by 2 bases, with 15 bases of the junction left unmatched. The length of the CDR3 is 18 residues. DNA for the CDR3: TGTGCCAGCTCACCCCCCGAGTCCGGGACTAGTCTGGCCTACGAGCAGTACTTC. Its protein is CASSPPESGTSLAYEQYF.

The chain combines TRBV27 with TRBJ1-1, with 7 bases matching TRBD1. Unmatched junction bases numbered 12, after V lost 7 bases and J lost 7 bases. Germline CDR1 reads MNHEY; CDR2 reads SMNVEV (reference sequence). This CDR3 region has 14 residues. Here the CDR3 reads CASTYAGGWGEAFF. The CDR3 DNA reads TGTGCCAGCACCTACGCAGGGGGATGGGGTGAAGCTTTCTTT.

The CDR3 here is CASSLRNEQFF. CDR3 nucleotides: TGTGCCAGCAGCCTTCGTAATGAGCAGTTCTTC. The rearrangement joins TRBV3-1 (or the pseudogene TRBV3-2) to TRBJ2-1; D is ambiguous. The CDR3 loop spans 11 amino acids. Trimming removed 4 bases at V and 7 bases at J, with 5 bases between. CDR1 LGHDT and CDR2 YNNKEL come from the germline V gene (reference sequence).

The rearrangement joins TRBV3-1 (or the pseudogene TRBV3-2) to TRBJ1-3; D might be TRBD1 (5 bases). V was shortened by 3 bases and J by 4 bases, with 16 bases between the two germline ends. The length of the CDR3 is 16 residues. Per the germline V gene, CDR1 is LGHDT and CDR2 is YNNKEL (reference sequence). CDR3 bases: TGTGCCAGCAGCCAGTCAGGGCTAGGGATGGGAAACACCATATATTTT. Its protein is CASSQSGLGMGNTIYF.

This chain links TRBV9 with TRBJ1-2, with TRBD1 identical over 8 bases. CDR1 is SGDLS and CDR2 is YYNGEE in the germline V gene. The CDR3 length is 16 residues. The trim removed 0 bases at V and 6 bases at J, leaving 10 bases unmatched. In nucleotides, the CDR3 is TGTGCCAGCAGCGTAGAGGCCCAGGGGGCATGGGATGGCTACACCTTC. This sequence encodes CASSVEAQGAWDGYTF.

The chain links TRBV29-1 to TRBJ1-1, with D perhaps matching TRBD1 (5 bases). The germline V and J ends were trimmed by 0 bases and 2 bases, with 13 bases remaining between them. Looked up from germline, CDR1 is SQVTM and CDR2 is ANQGSEA. The CDR3 is made up of 15 amino acids. CDR3 DNA sequence: TGCAGCGTTGAAGAGGGGGGACTGAGTAACACTGAAGCTTTCTTT. The encoded protein is CSVEEGGLSNTEAFF. The full variable domain, rest sourced from reference TRBV29-1 and TRBJ1-1, is SAVISQKPSRDICQRGTSLTIQCQVDSQVTMMFWYRQQPGQSLTLIATANQGSEATYESGFVIDKFPISRPNLTFSTLTVSNMSPEDSSIYLCSVEEGGLSNTEAFFGQGTRLTVV.

This sequence joins TRBV6-6 and TRBJ2-7; D remains ambiguous. This CDR3 region has 11 residues. Germline CDR1 and CDR2: MNHNY and SVGAGI (reference sequence). V lost 6 bases and J lost 2, with 5 bases in between. The CDR3 here is CASSGAYEQYF. The DNA for the CDR3 is TGTGCCAGCAGCGGAGCCTACGAGCAGTACTTC.

The rearrangement links TRBV6-4 to TRBJ2-2; TRBD2 might be the D (6 bases). Germline CDR1 reads MRHNA; CDR2 reads SNTAGT. Trimming took 6 bases from V and 6 from J, leaving 11 bases between them. The CDR3 runs 13 residues. CDR3 bases: TGTGCCAGCAGAGCCACGGGGGCCGGGGAGCTGTTTTTT. Protein product: CASRATGAGELFF.

The chain couples TRBV7-9 to TRBJ2-3, with 8 nucleotides matching TRBD2. The CDR3 is 15 residues long. Per germline, CDR1 SEHNR and CDR2 FQNEAQ (reference sequence). V lost 7 bases, J lost 6 bases, and 12 bases stayed unmatched. As DNA, the CDR3 is TGTGCCAGCATATCCAGCGGGGGCTTCGGTGATACGCAGTATTTT. Residues: CASISSGGFGDTQYF.

The chain carries TRBV4-2 and TRBJ1-2, with D tentatively TRBD1 (6 bases). Trimming took off 0 bases at V and 6 bases at J, with 14 bases between the two ends. This CDR3 is 15 amino acids long. The germline V gene has CDR1 LGHNA and CDR2 YNFKEQ. CDR3 coding DNA: TGTGCCAGCAGCCAAGATCTCCCAGGGGACGATGGCTACACCTTC. Translating it yields CASSQDLPGDDGYTF.

The V call is TRBV5-4, the J call TRBJ2-3, with 13 bases fitting TRBD2. The V gene end was trimmed by 3 bases and the J gene end by 2 bases; junction bases not matched to a gene: 3. The germline V gene encodes CDR1 SGHNT and CDR2 YYREEE (reference sequence). This CDR3 has 16 residues. CDR3 sequence: CASSYGLAGVTDTQYF. The CDR3 coding sequence is TGTGCCAGCAGCTACGGACTAGCGGGGGTCACAGATACGCAGTATTTT.

The CDR3 DNA reads as TGTGCCAGCAGCGCACCGGGACAGGGCTCGACTGAAGCTTTCTTT. This codes for CASSAPGQGSTEAFF. V usage is TRBV9 and J usage is TRBJ1-1, with TRBD1 matching over 9 bases. V lost 3 bases to trimming and J lost 5 bases; unmatched junction nucleotides: 8. CDR1 SGDLS and CDR2 YYNGEE come from the germline V gene. The CDR3 is 15 residues long.

The chain combines TRBV7-3 with TRBJ2-3; 8 nucleotides align to TRBD2. V trimming: 0 bases; J trimming: 3 bases; junction bases outside the gene matches: 5. The CDR3 runs to 16 residues. From germline, CDR1 is SGHTA and CDR2 FQGTGA. The CDR3 sequence is CASSLTGLGGTDTQYF. Written as DNA, the CDR3 is TGTGCCAGCAGCTTAACGGGACTAGGCGGGACAGATACGCAGTATTTT.

Only one count was recorded for this clone. V usage is TRBV11-3 and J usage is TRBJ2-7; TRBD2 aligns across 7 bases. This CDR3 region has 15 residues. Unmatched junction bases numbered 5, after V lost 0 bases and J lost 3 bases. The V gene's germline CDR1 is SGHNT and CDR2 YENEEA. The CDR3 bases are TGTGCCAGCAGCTTAGATGGGGGGGACCTCTACGAGCAGTACTTC. Its translation is CASSLDGGDLYEQYF.

The chain couples TRBV20-1 to TRBJ1-2, with D possibly TRBD1 on 5 matching bases. The germline V gene has CDR1 DFQATT and CDR2 SNEGSKA (reference sequence). Deletions cut 3 bases from V and 7 bases from J, with 12 bases between. The CDR3 sequence is 12 residues long. CDR3 DNA sequence: TGCAGTGCTAGTGGGTCAGGGTCTGGCTACACCTTC. This translates into CSASGSGSGYTF.

This sequence joins TRBV4-3 and TRBJ1-2, with D perhaps TRBD1 (5 bases). V lost 0 bases and J 8 bases, leaving 13 bases between the germline ends. The CDR3 length is 14 residues. CDR1 and CDR2 from the germline V gene are LGHNA and YSLEER. As DNA, the CDR3 is TGCGCCAGCAGCCAAGACCCCAGGGAGGGCGGCTACACCTTC. It is translated as CASSQDPREGGYTF.

The gene calls are TRBV7-2 and TRBJ1-1; D is unresolved. CDR3 length: 13 residues. Germline V gene sequence: CDR1 SGHTA, CDR2 FQGNSA. V dropped 5 bases and J dropped 5 bases, with 12 bases sitting between them. The CDR3 DNA reads as TGTGCCAGCAGCCCCCCGGGAGGGACTGAAGCTTTCTTT. Translating it yields CASSPPGGTEAFF.

The gene calls are TRBV19 and TRBJ2-2, with D perhaps TRBD1 (6 bases). Per the germline V gene, CDR1 is LNHDA and CDR2 is SQIVND (reference sequence). The length of the CDR3 is 14 residues. Deletions cut 6 bases from V and 4 bases from J, with 12 bases between. CDR3 DNA: TGTGCCAGTAGCATCGGACAGAGCACCGGGGAGCTGTTTTTT. It codes for CASSIGQSTGELFF.

V usage is TRBV2 and J usage is TRBJ1-2, with a weak D call TRBD1 (6 bases). Germline lookup yields CDR1 SNHLY and CDR2 FYNNEI. V lost 4 bases and J lost 4, with 10 bases in between. The CDR3 extends over 13 amino acids. This CDR3 reads CASSVQGTYGYTF. DNA for the CDR3: TGTGCCAGCAGTGTACAGGGCACCTATGGCTACACCTTC.